This T cell receptor (beta chain) appears in the sequencing data of a study of cytomegalovirus exposure and HLA in healthy donors. Study-level results: A classifier reportedly called cytomegalovirus status with high sensitivity and specificity. Most TCR sequences were uncommon, yet certain public TCRs appeared in many donors. Cytomegalovirus-associated TCR beta chains were listed, numbering some 180.

V dropped 0 bases and J dropped 0 bases, with 9 bases sitting between them. CDR1 and CDR2 (germline): KGHSH, LQKENI. CDR3 length: 16 residues. The roughly 120-subject validation cohort, separate from the 666-subject first cohort, included the donors. The repertoire was sequenced with immunoSEQ multiplex PCR; TCRdb's copy has only in-frame clones and lacks some. The table lists roughly 190,000 clones, around 86% of them singletons. The table lists this clone with a count of one. Its antigen is undetermined. The specimen was PBMCs. The chain couples TRBV18 to TRBJ1-3; D not certain. The sequence came from a woman younger than 30 in good health and CMV-seronegative. The CDR3 loop reads CASSPPRASSGNTIYF. In DNA, the CDR3 is TGTGCCAGCTCACCACCGAGGGCCAGCTCTGGAAACACCATATATTTT.